This T cell receptor beta chain was sequenced during a study of metastatic and nonmetastatic thyroid tumors. Overall study context: Comparative analysis of repertoires was undertaken across blood and tumor or nodule tissue obtained from malignant and benign thyroid patients. Study-level findings and limits: Within blood and tumor, benign nodules reportedly had significantly lower TCR beta diversity than malignant thyroid tumors did.

On this clone itself: Antigen: not known.

Via MiXCR, TCRdb re-called the PCR reads. This sample has tens of thousands of clones, with less than 30% found just once. Each patient came to thyroid surgery without any prior treatment (of any kind). V trimming: 3 bases; J trimming: 3 bases; junction bases outside the gene matches: 3. This CDR3 has 14 amino acids. Germline values: CDR1 MGHRA, CDR2 YSYEKL. What was sequenced was blood. The rearrangement joins TRBV4-1 to TRBJ2-7; TRBD1 matches 9 bases. This TCR came from a female donor with papillary thyroid cancer or a benign thyroid nodule (not recorded which). Some clones in this sample may be carry-over from other donors' samples. The DNA for the CDR3 is TGCGCCAGCAGCCAGAAGACAGGGGGCTACGAGCAGTACTTC. Translating gives CASSQKTGGYEQYF.